The 30 T cell receptor beta chains below all came from one sample that was sequenced in a study of regulatory T cells in long-lasting Graves disease. The time point: persistent/refractory GD, antithyroid drugs over 5 years with positive TRAb. Construction of the TCR library relied on RNA isolated from PBMCs. Assembly of TCR beta libraries relied on iRepertoire HTBI primers together with Arm-PCR of CDR3 regions. TCRdb processed the multiplex PCR reads anew with MiXCR; each CDR3 protein has one entry. The repertoire consists of a few hundred thousand distinct CDR3 sequences, with about a quarter occurring once and the leading ten covering about 27%. The specimen comprised peripheral blood mononuclear cells (PBMCs), sampled when the disease was refractory, from a patient treated with antithyroid drugs. The source of these receptors is a female donor with Graves disease.

For the CDR3, the DNA is TGTGCCAGTAGTGCGGACAGGGGGCGAAGTGGCTACACCTTC. It specifies CASSADRGRSGYTF. The J gene is TRBJ1-2, the V gene TRBV19; 11 bases are a match to TRBD1. The CDR3 is 14 amino acids. V trimming: 5 bases; J trimming: 7 bases; junction bases outside the gene matches: 6. Germline-derived CDR1 and CDR2 are LNHDA and SQIVND (reference sequence).

This clonotype was picked up a small number of times. This rearrangement joins TRBV6-1 to TRBJ2-1; D is unresolved. Germline CDR1 MNHNS, CDR2 SASEGT. V was shortened by 7 bases and J by 5 bases, with 15 bases between the two germline ends. This CDR3 spans 14 amino acids. CDR3 in DNA: TGTGCCAGCAAGGAGTCCCCAGGAAACAATGAGCAGTTCTTC. This gives the protein CASKESPGNNEQFF.

The chain is built from TRBV10-3 and TRBJ1-1; D is unresolved. CDR1 is ENHRY, CDR2 SYGVKD, per germline. Trimming cost V 8 bases and J 5 bases, with 15 bases left between them. The CDR3 has 13 amino acids. In DNA, the CDR3 is TGTGCCATCCTCCCCACTAACAAGACTGAAGCTTTCTTT. Translating it yields CAILPTNKTEAFF.

This clonotype has more than one count but fewer than ten. The V call is TRBV2, the J call TRBJ2-1; 13 nucleotides line up with TRBD2. The ends lost 4 bases at V and 8 bases at J; junction bases unmatched: 5. The CDR3 loop spans 15 amino acids. Per the germline V gene, CDR1 is SNHLY and CDR2 is FYNNEI. CDR3: CASSGTSGSIDEQFF. The CDR3 bases are TGTGCCAGCAGTGGGACTAGCGGGAGCATCGATGAGCAGTTCTTC.

In this sample, this clonotype turned up many times. The chain is built from TRBV6-1 and TRBJ1-2; 7 nucleotides match TRBD1. The CDR3 sequence is 17 residues long. V lost 2 bases to trimming and J lost 4 bases; unmatched junction nucleotides: 13. CDR1 MNHNS and CDR2 SASEGT come from the germline V gene. CDR3 loop: CASSETGGGQYLYGYTF. The CDR3, as DNA: TGTGCCAGCAGTGAAACCGGAGGGGGACAGTACCTCTATGGCTACACCTTC.

This clonotype was counted only a few times. V usage is TRBV5-1 and J usage is TRBJ1-2; 8 nucleotides align to TRBD1. Germline trimming cut 0 bases from V and 4 bases from J; bases unmatched to any gene: 8. The CDR3 has 16 amino acids. CDR1 is SGHRS and CDR2 is YFSETQ in the germline V gene. This CDR3 reads CASSLVAGGAGYGYTF. The CDR3 nucleotides read TGCGCCAGCAGCTTGGTGGCAGGGGGCGCGGGCTATGGCTACACCTTC. Together with reference TRBV5-1 and TRBJ1-2, the CDR3 gives the full variable domain: KAGVTQTPRYLIKTRGQQVTLSCSPISGHRSVSWYQQTPGQGLQFLFEYFSETQRNKGNFPGRFSGRQFSNSRSEMNVSTLELGDSALYLCASSLVAGGAGYGYTFGSGTRLTVV.

This clonotype was detected a few times. The V call is TRBV7-9, the J call TRBJ1-4; D is perhaps TRBD1 (5 bases). Germline V gene sequence: CDR1 SEHNR, CDR2 FQNEAQ (reference sequence). Trimming stripped 3 bases from V and 5 bases from J, with 7 bases between. The CDR3 is 13 amino acids. The CDR3 spells CASSFGGNEKLFF. DNA of the CDR3: TGTGCCAGCAGCTTTGGGGGGAATGAAAAACTGTTTTTT.

The chain employs TRBV10-2 and TRBJ1-5; a weak D match, TRBD1 (5 bases). The CDR3 is 16 amino acids. CDR1 WSHSY and CDR2 SAAADI come from the germline V gene. Trimming shortened V by 3 bases and J by 2 bases, and 14 bases separated the two germline ends. CDR3 in DNA: TGCGCCAGCAGTGACCTGACAGCTCTCGGCAATCAGCCCCAGCATTTT. It yields the protein CASSDLTALGNQPQHF.

V gene TRBV9 combines with J gene TRBJ2-7; no clear D gene. V was cut by 0 bases and J by 6 bases, with 13 bases left in between. The CDR3 spans 14 residues. CDR1 SGDLS and CDR2 YYNGEE come from the germline V gene. The CDR3 loop reads CASSVEGSGSEQYF. CDR3 DNA: TGTGCCAGCAGCGTAGAGGGCTCTGGATCCGAGCAGTACTTC.

The chain has TRBV29-1 and TRBJ1-1; maybe TRBD1 (6 bases). Germline V gives CDR1 SQVTM, CDR2 ANQGSEA. The length of the CDR3 is 15 residues. The V end was cut by 6 bases, the J end by 0 bases, with 17 bases between. The CDR3 DNA follows: TGCAGCGTGATAGAGTGGGACAACATGAACACTGAAGCTTTCTTT. Protein sequence: CSVIEWDNMNTEAFF.

This chain uses TRBV3-1 with TRBJ2-1; D call uncertain. Germline CDR1 is LGHDT and CDR2 is YNNKEL (reference sequence). This CDR3 is built from 17 residues. V gave up 0 bases and J gave up 3 bases, with 15 bases separating them. The CDR3: CASSQDRAEGLYNEQFF. CDR3 coding DNA: TGTGCCAGCAGCCAAGATCGGGCGGAAGGGCTCTACAATGAGCAGTTCTTC.

This clonotype was seen only a few times. The V call is TRBV20-1, the J call TRBJ1-5; D unclear. Germline values: CDR1 DFQATT, CDR2 SNEGSKA (reference sequence). The CDR3 is 15 residues long. The V end was cut by 0 bases, the J end by 6 bases, with 15 bases between. Here the CDR3 reads CSARDLSQRSQPQHF. CDR3 DNA sequence: TGCAGTGCTAGAGATCTCTCCCAACGGAGTCAGCCCCAGCATTTT.

This clonotype was observed many times. The chain recombines TRBV20-1 with TRBJ2-3, with TRBD2 matching 15 bases. Germline assignment: CDR1 DFQATT and CDR2 SNEGSKA (reference sequence). V gave up 1 base and J gave up 5 bases; unmatched junction bases: 4. This CDR3 is 16 amino acids long. CDR3 bases: TGCAGTGCTAGAGCCCCGGGACTAGCGGGAGGAGATACGCAGTATTTT. Protein: CSARAPGLAGGDTQYF.

This chain connects TRBV30 to TRBJ2-3; 9 bases line up with TRBD2. V dropped 5 bases and J dropped 1; count of bases not matched to a gene: 10. The CDR3 runs 16 residues. Per germline, CDR1 GTSNPN and CDR2 SVGIG (reference sequence). The CDR3 nucleotides are TGTGCCTGGGGAACCCCGCGGACTAGCGGCACAGATACGCAGTATTTT. Translating gives CAWGTPRTSGTDTQYF.

This clonotype has only a few counts. The chain links TRBV11-2 to TRBJ1-2; 7 bases fit TRBD1. The CDR3 has 15 residues. CDR1 and CDR2 from the germline V gene are SGHAT and FQNNGV. V was pared by 2 bases and J by 0 bases, with 3 bases of the junction left unmatched. The chain's CDR3 is CASSLLGTANYGYTF. CDR3 sequence (DNA): TGTGCCAGCAGCTTACTAGGGACAGCTAACTATGGCTACACCTTC. Full variable domain (missing parts from reference TRBV11-2 and TRBJ1-2): EAGVAQSPRYKIIEKRQSVAFWCNPISGHATLYWYQQILGQGPKLLIQFQNNGVVDDSQLPKDRFSAERLKGVDSTLKIQPAKLEDSAVYLCASSLLGTANYGYTFGSGTRLTVV.

This clonotype was counted at least ten times. The chain carries TRBV28 and TRBJ2-7; 9 bases align to TRBD1. Unmatched junction bases numbered 8, after V lost 5 bases and J lost 3 bases. The CDR3 loop spans 15 amino acids. The germline V gene encodes CDR1 MDHEN and CDR2 SYDVKM. CDR3 nucleotide sequence: TGTGCCAGCAGTCTCGGGACAGGGCGGTTCTACGAGCAGTACTTC. Translating gives CASSLGTGRFYEQYF.

In regard to this clonotype: One end of the junction is discordant with germline, which a read error may explain. The genes are TRBV12-3 or TRBV12-4 and TRBJ1-5, with D possibly being TRBD1 (5 bases). The CDR3 has 16 amino acids. The CDR3 protein is CAGSLKVGRGNQPQHF. The CDR3 DNA reads as TGTGCCGGCAGTTTAAAGGTCGGCAGGGGCAATCAGCCCCAGCATTTT.

The CDR3 loop is CASSVRQGDYGYTF. CDR3 nucleotide sequence: TGTGCCAGCAGTGTAAGACAGGGGGACTATGGCTACACCTTC. The V and J genes are TRBV6-1 and TRBJ1-2; 9 positions agree with TRBD1. This CDR3 contains 14 residues. CDR1 and CDR2 from the germline V gene are MNHNS and SASEGT. Trimming removed 4 bases from V and 3 bases from J; junction bases left unmatched: 3.

CDR3 sequence: CSVGGAHGGGRAFF. CDR3 DNA sequence: TGCAGCGTTGGAGGGGCACACGGAGGGGGACGAGCTTTCTTT. The chain couples TRBV29-1 to TRBJ1-1; maybe TRBD1 (6 bases). V was shortened by 4 bases and J by 10 bases, with 22 bases between the two germline ends. Germline V lookup: CDR1 SQVTM, CDR2 ANQGSEA. This CDR3 is built from 14 residues.

This clonotype turned up a few times. The rearrangement links TRBV20-1 to TRBJ2-7; 9 bases align to TRBD2. In germline, CDR1 is DFQATT, CDR2 SNEGSKA (reference sequence). The V segment lost 6 bases and the J segment 3 bases; nucleotides outside the gene matches: 12. This CDR3 has 15 amino acids. Here the CDR3 reads CSALELAGKFYEQYF. The CDR3 DNA reads as TGCAGTGCACTGGAGCTAGCGGGAAAGTTCTACGAGCAGTACTTC.

This clonotype was detected ten times or more. The chain combines TRBV28 with TRBJ2-2, with a tentative D call TRBD2 (6 bases). CDR1 is MDHEN and CDR2 is SYDVKM in the germline V gene. The CDR3 contains 15 residues. V lost 6 bases and J lost 4, with 15 bases in between. The CDR3 loop is CASRLTSMGTGELFF. In DNA, the CDR3 is TGTGCCAGCAGACTAACTAGCATGGGCACCGGGGAGCTGTTTTTT.

This clonotype has just a few counts. The chain combines TRBV5-4 with TRBJ1-6; no clear D. V lost 5 bases to trimming and J lost 13 bases, with 13 bases between them. Germline values: CDR1 SGHNT, CDR2 YYREEE (reference sequence). This CDR3 is built from 12 residues. The CDR3: CASSYPGNPLHF. The DNA of the CDR3 is TGTGCCAGCAGTTACCCAGGCAACCCCCTCCACTTT.

This clonotype came up a few times. The V call is TRBV6-2 or TRBV6-3, the J call TRBJ1-3, with unresolved D. Germline V gene sequence: CDR1 MNHEY, CDR2 SVGEGT. The CDR3 has 15 amino acids. Trimming left V 2 bases short and J 0 bases short, with 8 bases between. The CDR3 DNA reads as TGTGCCAGCAGTTACCGGAGTAACTCTGGAAACACCATATATTTT. This translates into CASSYRSNSGNTIYF.

This clonotype was seen repeatedly, ten times or more. The chain uses TRBV20-1 and TRBJ2-7; the D is unclear. This CDR3 spans 11 amino acids. Between the trimmed V and J ends, which lost 7 bases and 2 bases, there was a span of 9 bases. CDR1 DFQATT and CDR2 SNEGSKA come from the germline V gene (reference sequence). CDR3 nucleotides: TGCAGTGTACAGTTAACCTACGAGCAGTACTTC. Translation gives CSVQLTYEQYF.

V is TRBV7-3 and J is TRBJ2-2; D is unresolved. The length of the CDR3 is 16 residues. CDR1 and CDR2 from the germline V gene are SGHTA and FQGTGA. Trimming cost V 2 bases and J 0 bases, with 10 bases left between them. CDR3 DNA: TGTGCCAGCAGCTTATTGGTCTCAACGAACACCGGGGAGCTGTTTTTT. It specifies CASSLLVSTNTGELFF. Complete variable domain (other parts from reference TRBV7-3 and TRBJ2-2): GAGVSQTPSNKVTEKGKYVELRCDPISGHTALYWYRQSLGQGPEFLIYFQGTGAADDSGLPNDRFFAVRPEGSVSTLKIQRTERGDSAVYLCASSLLVSTNTGELFFGEGSRLTVL.

This clonotype was found once. The chain joins TRBV19 to TRBJ2-4; 7 positions agree with TRBD1. Looked up from germline, CDR1 is LNHDA and CDR2 is SQIVND (reference sequence). The CDR3 is 14 amino acids. The trim removed 5 bases at V and 9 bases at J, leaving 10 bases unmatched. The CDR3 reads CASSEGTVQSIQYF. CDR3 in DNA: TGTGCCAGTAGTGAGGGGACAGTACAAAGCATTCAGTACTTC.

As DNA, the CDR3 is TGCGCCAGCACTCCGGAGAGTAGCGGGAACAATGAGCAGTTCTTC. As protein: CASTPESSGNNEQFF. The chain joins TRBV10-1 to TRBJ2-1; 8 nucleotides match TRBD2. V lost 7 bases to trimming and J lost 5 bases; unmatched junction nucleotides: 10. The germline V gene has CDR1 WNHNN and CDR2 SYGVQD (reference sequence). The CDR3 loop spans 15 amino acids.

With respect to this clonotype: With a much larger clone just one base away, this may be a read error. This rearrangement joins TRBV30 to TRBJ2-7, with TRBD1 matching 7 bases. Trimming removed 1 base from V and 6 bases from J; junction bases left unmatched: 0. CDR1 and CDR2 from the germline V gene are GTSNPN and SVGIG (reference sequence). The CDR3 has 11 amino acids. DNA of the CDR3: TGTGCCTGGAGTGCAGGGGGCGAGCAGTACTTC. It is translated as CAWSAGGEQYF.

The rearrangement links TRBV28 to TRBJ2-1; unclear D gene. The germline V gene has CDR1 MDHEN and CDR2 SYDVKM. This CDR3 has 14 amino acids. V was trimmed by 3 bases and J by 0 bases, leaving 6 bases between them. The CDR3 sequence is CASSFDDSYNEQFF. In nucleotides, the CDR3 is TGTGCCAGCAGTTTCGATGACTCCTACAATGAGCAGTTCTTC.

There are a few counts of this clonotype. This sequence joins TRBV6-1 and TRBJ1-5, with 7 bases matching TRBD1. Germline CDR1 MNHNS, CDR2 SASEGT. This CDR3 is 15 amino acids long. With 0 bases clipped from V and 11 bases from J, the junction kept 10 bases outside the gene matches. CDR3 in amino acids: CASSEARTGFETQHF. The CDR3, as DNA: TGTGCCAGCAGTGAAGCTCGGACAGGATTCGAAACCCAGCATTTT.